The present T cell receptor (beta chain) was sequenced within a study of T cell responses to AZD1222 COVID-19 vaccine. The wider study: Pooling of second doses given at about 4 or about 12 weeks was done. Findings and limits, study-wide: Vaccination with two AZD1222 doses was followed by a rise in Spike-specific TCR breadth and depth. No day 14 peak samples; only post-peak repertoires were characterized. A reported finding is that nearly half of spike-specific TCRs target unmutated variant regions.

The sample holds one count of this clone. As yet, its antigen is unknown. Generated by immunoSEQ multiplex PCR, the TCRdb table keeps only in-frame clones and is missing some. Among some 120,000 clones listed, around 90% were seen once. Per the germline V gene, CDR1 is LNHNV and CDR2 is YYDKDF (reference sequence). V was cut by 1 base and J by 4 bases, with 8 bases left in between. The CDR3 is 15 amino acids. This sequence joins TRBV15 and TRBJ2-6; D not certain. The input for sequencing was peripheral blood, taken on day 0 of AZD1222 vaccination. This receptor was obtained from an adult in good health. CDR3 bases: TGTGCCACCAGCAGAGCAAGGTTGGGGGCCAACGTCCTGACTTTC. Its translation is CATSRARLGANVLTF. Full variable domain (missing parts from reference TRBV15 and TRBJ2-6): DAMVIQNPRYQVTQFGKPVTLSCSQTLNHNVMYWYQQKSSQAPKLLFHYYDKDFNNEADTPDNFQSRRPNTSFCFLDIRSPGLGDTAMYLCATSRARLGANVLTFGAGSRLTVL.